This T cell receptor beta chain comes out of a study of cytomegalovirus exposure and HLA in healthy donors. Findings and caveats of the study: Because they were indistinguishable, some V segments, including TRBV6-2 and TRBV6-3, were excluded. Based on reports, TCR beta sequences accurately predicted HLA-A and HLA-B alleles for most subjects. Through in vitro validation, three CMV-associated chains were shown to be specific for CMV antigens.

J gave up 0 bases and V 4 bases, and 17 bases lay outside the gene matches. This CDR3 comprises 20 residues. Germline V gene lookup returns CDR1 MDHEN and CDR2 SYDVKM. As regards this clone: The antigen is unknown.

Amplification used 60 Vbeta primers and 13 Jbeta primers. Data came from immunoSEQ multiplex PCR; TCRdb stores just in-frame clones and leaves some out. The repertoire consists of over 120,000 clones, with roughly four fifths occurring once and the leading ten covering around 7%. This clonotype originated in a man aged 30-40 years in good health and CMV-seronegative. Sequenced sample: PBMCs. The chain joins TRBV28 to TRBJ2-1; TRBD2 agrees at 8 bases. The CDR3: CASSSLFSGAYPSSYNEQFF. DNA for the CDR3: TGTGCCAGCAGTTCACTATTTAGCGGGGCCTACCCGAGCTCCTACAATGAGCAGTTCTTC.